This TCR beta chain was captured in a study of T-cell memory formation after mild COVID-19 (dated by TCRdb to 2020 to 2022). In terms of the full investigation: TCR sequence clusters from the two donors were largely donor specific. Longitudinal TCRalpha and TCRbeta repertoire sequencing tracked T-cell clones expanding and contracting after mild COVID-19 in a couple of donors. Two young, previously healthy adult volunteers made up the cohort, one male and one female.

This clonotype was recorded a few times. It lacks a known antigen. Nothing much larger sits one base from this clone, and base qualities are not available. Ficoll-Paque density gradient centrifugation was used to isolate PBMCs. General conclusions and limits of the study: Clones contracting from day 15 to 85 had balanced CD4/CD8 phenotypes, while a second wave expanding from day 15 to 37 was biased towards CD4+. Only two mild cases were covered by the study, and larger cohorts that include severe cases with pre-infection samples were considered necessary. SARS-CoV-2 specificity of the second-wave clones peaking on day 37 was not confirmed. Contracting CD4+ clones were located mainly in the CM and EM memory subsets, whereas CD8+ clones were found to be enriched in EMRA. Some responding clones were detected in pre-infection memory, which suggested that pre-existing cross-reactive memory T cells had joined the SARS-CoV-2 response.

A distance of 7 bases separates the germline ends of V and J, which lose 2 bases and 1 base respectively. The cysteine opens and the phenylalanine closes a CDR3 of 14 amino acids. Only the CDR3 DNA is retained, 42 bases long and in frame from the first base. Taken from the germline V gene, the CDR1 and CDR2 loops are KGHSH and LQKENI. TCRdb lists the instrument as Illumina NovaSeq 6000. TCRalpha and TCRbeta cDNA libraries were built by 5'RACE with constant-segment primers, adding sample barcodes and unique molecular identifiers. Trizol reagent was used to extract RNA from every sample. Library amplification was performed in two PCR steps, and a second sample barcode and Illumina TruSeq adapters were introduced in the second step. Sequencing of libraries was performed on an Illumina NovaSeq with 2 x 150 bp paired-end reads. The study's processing was this. Demultiplexing of reads and collapsing into UMI-guided consensus sequences were performed with migec v1.2.7. Using mixcr v2.1.11, UMI consensuses were aligned to TRA and TRB V and J templates and then assembled into clonotypes. A clonotype was counted as expanded or contracted only if both edgeR and NoisET called the change significant, with noise models trained on biological replicates. For edgeR calls, the cutoffs were a false discovery rate-adjusted p below 0.01 and a log2 fold-change threshold of 1. As an exploratory analysis of dynamics, PCA with hierarchical clustering was applied to max-normalized trajectories of the 1000 most abundant clonotypes. Separately sequenced CD4+ and CD8+ repertoires were used to assign a CD4 or CD8 phenotype to each responding clone. TCRdb reran the public reads through fastp at Q25 and MiXCR, keeping productive beta chains. Each CDR3 protein appears once, grouped with its most common genes and DNA. The V and J calls were determined by TCRdb, not by the authors. The sample table records a few hundred thousand distinct CDR3 sequences; 20% to 25% of these occur just once. The ten largest clones represent around a fifth of the sample.

Recombination joined TRBV18 with TRBJ2-3; no D gene call is confident. Sequencing input: PBMCs or a T cell subset sorted from them (not recorded which). This TCR derives from a man between 18 and 35 years old who had mild COVID-19 (a few samples of this study predate the infection). The sample titles of this study are shuffled in the database, so cell type and time point are left out; the donor was told from shared clones. The CDR3 protein: CASSPGPGTDTQYF. The DNA is as follows: TGTGCCAGCTCACCAGGGCCCGGCACAGATACGCAGTATTTT. Supplemented by the reference TRBV18 and TRBJ2-3 proteins around the CDR3, the complete variable domain is NAGVMQNPRHLVRRRGQEARLRCSPMKGHSHVYWYRQLPEEGLKFMVYLQKENIIDESGMPKERFSAEFPKEGPSILRIQQVVRGDSAAYFCASSPGPGTDTQYFGPGTRLTVL.